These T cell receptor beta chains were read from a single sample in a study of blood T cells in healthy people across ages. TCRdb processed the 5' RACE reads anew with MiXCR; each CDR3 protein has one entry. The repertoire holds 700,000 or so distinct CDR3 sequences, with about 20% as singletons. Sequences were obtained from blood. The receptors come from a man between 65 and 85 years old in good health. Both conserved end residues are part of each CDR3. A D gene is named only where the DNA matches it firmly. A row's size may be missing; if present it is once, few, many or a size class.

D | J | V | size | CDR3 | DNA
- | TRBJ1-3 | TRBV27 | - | CASSLSIHSSGNTIYF | TGTGCCAGCAGTTTATCGATCCACAGCTCTGGAAACACCATATATTTT
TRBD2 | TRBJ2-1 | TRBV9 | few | CASSVGLAVSYNEQFF | TGTGCCAGCAGCGTAGGGCTAGCGGTCTCCTACAATGAGCAGTTCTTC
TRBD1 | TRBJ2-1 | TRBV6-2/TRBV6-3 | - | CASSYSGQFIEQFF | TGTGCCAGCAGTTACTCGGGACAGTTTATTGAGCAGTTCTTC
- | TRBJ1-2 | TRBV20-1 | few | CSARDRGGTNYGYTF | TGCAGTGCTAGAGATCGGGGAGGGACCAACTATGGCTACACCTTC
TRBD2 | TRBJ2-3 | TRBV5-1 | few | CASSSWTSTGNTQYF | TGCGCCAGCAGCTCCTGGACTAGCACGGGAAATACGCAGTATTTT
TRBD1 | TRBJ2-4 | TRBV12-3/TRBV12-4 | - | CASRPGGEGKNIQYF | TGTGCCAGCAGGCCAGGGGGCGAGGGCAAAAACATTCAGTACTTC
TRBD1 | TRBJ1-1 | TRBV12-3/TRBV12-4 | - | CASSHRDRGSSEAFF | TGTGCCAGCAGTCACCGGGACAGGGGTTCGTCTGAAGCTTTCTTT
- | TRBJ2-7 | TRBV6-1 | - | CARDEKEESSYEQYF | TGTGCCAGAGATGAAAAAGAGGAGAGCTCCTACGAGCAGTACTTC
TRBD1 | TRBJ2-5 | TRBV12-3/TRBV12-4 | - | CASSSRDRTQEAQYF | TGTGCCAGCAGTTCCCGGGACAGGACCCAAGAGGCCCAGTACTTC
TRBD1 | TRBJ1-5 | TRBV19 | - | CASSIGTGIAQPQHF | TGTGCCAGTAGTATAGGGACAGGTATCGCTCAGCCCCAGCATTTT
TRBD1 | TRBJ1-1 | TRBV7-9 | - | CASRKSGTGGRGAFF | TGTGCCAGCAGAAAATCCGGGACAGGTGGTCGCGGGGCTTTCTTT
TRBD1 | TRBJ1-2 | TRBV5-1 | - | CASSLDRGLNYGYTF | TGCGCCAGCAGCTTGGACAGGGGGCTTAACTATGGCTACACCTTC
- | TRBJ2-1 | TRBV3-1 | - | CASSQEGMSDEQFF | TGTGCCAGCAGCCAAGAGGGCATGAGCGATGAGCAGTTCTTC
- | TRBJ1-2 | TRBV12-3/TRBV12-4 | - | CASRATGINYGYTF | TGTGCCAGCAGGGCCACAGGGATCAACTATGGCTACACCTTC
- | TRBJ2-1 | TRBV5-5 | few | CASSSIRASMDEQFF | TGTGCCAGCAGCTCGATTAGGGCTAGCATGGATGAGCAGTTCTTC
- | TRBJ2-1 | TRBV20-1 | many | CSALGLSYNEQFF | TGCAGTGCCCTGGGTCTCTCCTACAATGAGCAGTTCTTC
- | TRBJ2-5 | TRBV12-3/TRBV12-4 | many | CASSIQETQYF | TGTGCCAGCAGCATACAAGAGACCCAGTACTTC
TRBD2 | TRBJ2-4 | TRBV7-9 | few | CASSPTSGDKLAKNIQYF | TGTGCCAGCAGCCCTACTAGCGGGGACAAACTAGCCAAAAACATTCAGTACTTC
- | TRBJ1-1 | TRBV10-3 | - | CAIRRIMNTEAFF | TGTGCCATCAGGCGGATCATGAACACTGAAGCTTTCTTT
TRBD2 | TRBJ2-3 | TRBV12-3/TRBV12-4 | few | CASSRDRDYLGDTQYF | TGTGCCAGCAGTAGAGACCGGGACTACCTAGGGGATACGCAGTATTTT
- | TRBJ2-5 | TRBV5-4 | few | CASSFSSIVETQYF | TGTGCCAGCAGCTTCTCTAGTATCGTGGAGACCCAGTACTTC
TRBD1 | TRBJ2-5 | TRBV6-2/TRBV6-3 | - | CASSNNRGLGTQYF | TGTGCCAGCAGTAACAACAGGGGGCTCGGGACCCAGTACTTC
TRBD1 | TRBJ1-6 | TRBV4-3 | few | CASSQEGTGHSPLHF | TGCGCCAGCAGCCAAGAGGGGACAGGACATTCACCCCTCCACTTT
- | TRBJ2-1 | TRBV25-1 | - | CASSPGENEQFF | TGTGCCAGCTCGCCGGGAGAGAATGAGCAGTTCTTC
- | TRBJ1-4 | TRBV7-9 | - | CATKDRSNEKLFF | TGTGCCACTAAAGACAGGAGCAATGAAAAACTGTTTTTT
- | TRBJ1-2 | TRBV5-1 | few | CASSLEQNPNYGYTF | TGCGCCAGCAGCTTGGAGCAGAACCCTAACTATGGCTACACCTTC
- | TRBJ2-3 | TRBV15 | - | CATSSPRHKGRTDTQYF | TGTGCCACCAGCTCGCCCCGACATAAAGGAAGGACAGATACGCAGTATTTT
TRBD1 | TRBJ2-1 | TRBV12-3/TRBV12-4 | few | CATSGQLFDEQFF | TGTGCCACCTCGGGACAGCTTTTCGATGAGCAGTTCTTC
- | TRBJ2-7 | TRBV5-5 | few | CASSWEYEQYF | TGTGCCAGCAGCTGGGAGTACGAGCAGTACTTC
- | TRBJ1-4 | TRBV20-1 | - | CSASLSESKFF | TGCAGTGCTAGTCTTTCAGAATCGAAGTTTTTT
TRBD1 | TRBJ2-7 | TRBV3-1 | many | CASSQLGQGGEQYF | TGTGCCAGCAGCCAACTGGGACAGGGTGGCGAGCAGTACTTC
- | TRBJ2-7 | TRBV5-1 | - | CASSWRDTNYEQYF | TGCGCCAGCAGCTGGCGGGACACCAACTACGAGCAGTACTTC
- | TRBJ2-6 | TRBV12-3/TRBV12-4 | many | CASSRFGTEGANVLTF | TGTGCCAGCAGCCGTTTCGGGACTGAGGGGGCCAACGTCCTGACTTTC
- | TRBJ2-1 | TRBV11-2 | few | CASSSPPAGLTYNEQFF | TGTGCCAGCAGCTCCCCCCCAGCGGGCCTAACCTACAATGAGCAGTTCTTC
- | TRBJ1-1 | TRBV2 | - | CASRPQVAMTEAFF | TGTGCCAGCAGGCCTCAAGTTGCAATGACTGAAGCTTTCTTT
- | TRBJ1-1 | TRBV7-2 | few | CASSLRVGNTEAFF | TGTGCCAGCAGCTTGCGGGTGGGGAACACTGAAGCTTTCTTT
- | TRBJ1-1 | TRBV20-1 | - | CSAYRNTEAFF | TGCAGTGCTTACAGGAACACTGAAGCTTTCTTT
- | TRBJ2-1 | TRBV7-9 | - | CASSTRQVLNEQFF | TGTGCCAGCAGCACCCGACAGGTGCTGAATGAGCAGTTCTTC
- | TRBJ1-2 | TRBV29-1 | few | CNVEGRSYGYTF | TGCAACGTTGAGGGCAGATCCTATGGCTACACCTTC
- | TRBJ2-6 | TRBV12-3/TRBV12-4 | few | CASSLLGLRWVSGANVLTF | TGTGCCAGCAGCCTTTTGGGGTTGAGGTGGGTTTCAGGGGCCAACGTCCTGACTTTC
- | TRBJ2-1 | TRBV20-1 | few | CSASPSRRGEQFF | TGCAGTGCTAGCCCAAGCCGCAGGGGTGAGCAGTTCTTC
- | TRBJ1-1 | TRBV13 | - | CASSLSSGVAFF | TGTGCCAGCAGCTTGAGCTCGGGGGTAGCTTTCTTT
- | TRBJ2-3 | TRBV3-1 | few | CASSQAKGTTDTQYF | TGTGCCAGCAGCCAAGCTAAGGGTACGACAGATACGCAGTATTTT
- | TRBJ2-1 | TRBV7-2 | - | CASSHTGSYNEQFF | TGTGCCAGCAGCCACACGGGCTCCTACAATGAGCAGTTCTTC
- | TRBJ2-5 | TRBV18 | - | CASSTDQRETQYF | TGTGCCAGCTCGACGGACCAGCGAGAGACCCAGTACTTC
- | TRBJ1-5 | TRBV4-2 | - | CASSQEKWGGMGNQPQHF | TGTGCCAGCAGCCAAGAAAAGTGGGGGGGAATGGGCAATCAGCCCCAGCATTTT
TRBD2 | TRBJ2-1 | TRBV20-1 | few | CSARETSGRFNEQFF | TGCAGTGCTAGAGAGACTAGCGGGAGGTTCAATGAGCAGTTCTTC